The 7 T cell receptor beta chains below all came from one sample that was sequenced in a study of OX40 agonist ivuxolimab in advanced cancers. The method was the immunoSEQ multiplex PCR assay. TCRdb holds this immuneACCESS table with in-frame rearrangements only. Some clones are missing; in checked studies, unresolved V genes explain under half, and the rest has no known cause. In this sample the table shows 120,000 or so clones, around 95% of which occur a single time. Roughly 0.15% of the sample belongs to the ten largest clones. Sequenced here: CD4+ or CD8+ T cells sorted from blood, sampled in a trial of the OX40 agonist ivuxolimab. These receptors all stem from an adult with an advanced solid tumor such as melanoma, head and neck, liver or kidney cancer.

This chain links TRBV19 with TRBJ1-2, with unresolved D. V was shortened by 5 bases and J by 4 bases, with 14 bases between the two germline ends. Germline V lookup: CDR1 LNHDA, CDR2 SQIVND (reference sequence). The CDR3 is 14 residues long. The CDR3 nucleotides are TGTGCCAGTAGTCTCCACGCGGGATCCTATGGCTACACCTTC. It encodes CASSLHAGSYGYTF. The full variable domain, in which reference TRBV19 and TRBJ1-2 provide the parts outside the CDR3, is DGGITQSPKYLFRKEGQNVTLSCEQNLNHDAMYWYRQDPGQGLRLIYYSQIVNDFQKGDIAEGYSVSREKKESFPLTVTSAQKNPTAFYLCASSLHAGSYGYTFGSGTRLTVV.

The V gene is TRBV18, the J gene TRBJ2-2; D might be TRBD1 (6 bases). V lost 6 bases, J lost 0 bases, and 14 bases lay in between. Germline CDR1 reads KGHSH; CDR2 reads LQKENI. The CDR3 covers 16 residues. CDR3: CASSRNRDSNTGELFF. The CDR3 coding sequence is TGTGCCAGCTCCCGGAACAGGGATTCGAACACCGGGGAGCTGTTTTTT. Combining the CDR3 with reference TRBV18 and TRBJ2-2 gives the whole variable domain NAGVMQNPRHLVRRRGQEARLRCSPMKGHSHVYWYRQLPEEGLKFMVYLQKENIIDESGMPKERFSAEFPKEGPSILRIQQVVRGDSAAYFCASSRNRDSNTGELFFGEGSRLTVL.

The J gene is TRBJ2-1, the V gene TRBV6-1, with TRBD2 matching 10 bases. CDR1 and CDR2 (germline): MNHNS, SASEGT. The V gene end was trimmed by 2 bases and the J gene end by 11 bases; junction bases not matched to a gene: 12. The CDR3 totals 16 residues. For the CDR3, the DNA is TGTGCCAGCAGTGAACAAGGTAGCGGGGGGCTATCTAAGCAGTTCTTC. Protein product: CASSEQGSGGLSKQFF.

This clone was detected only once. The chain carries TRBV15 and TRBJ2-1; TRBD2 matches at 7 bases. This CDR3 comprises 14 residues. V was pared by 8 bases and J by 1 base, with 5 bases of the junction left unmatched. The germline V gene encodes CDR1 LNHNV and CDR2 YYDKDF (reference sequence). CDR3 sequence: CATQRGTSYNEQFF. For the CDR3, the DNA is TGTGCCACCCAGCGGGGTACTTCCTACAATGAGCAGTTCTTC.

This clone was recorded once. The chain combines TRBV7-3 with TRBJ2-3; TRBD1 aligns across 8 bases. Trimming took 5 bases from V and 4 from J; bases not matched to a gene: 8. The CDR3 consists of 15 residues. Looked up from germline, CDR1 is SGHTA and CDR2 is FQGTGA. The CDR3 loop is CASSLQGARADTQYF. The DNA for the CDR3 is TGTGCCAGCAGCCTCCAGGGGGCCAGGGCAGATACGCAGTATTTT. The full variable domain, its missing parts supplied by reference TRBV7-3 and TRBJ2-3, is GAGVSQTPSNKVTEKGKYVELRCDPISGHTALYWYRQSLGQGPEFLIYFQGTGAADDSGLPNDRFFAVRPEGSVSTLKIQRTERGDSAVYLCASSLQGARADTQYFGPGTRLTVL.

The chain is built from TRBV11-3 and TRBJ2-1, with D perhaps matching TRBD1 or TRBD2 (5 bases each). This CDR3 contains 13 residues. Germline V gene data show CDR1 as SGHNT and CDR2 as YENEEA. V was trimmed by 5 bases and J by 7 bases, leaving 12 bases between them. The CDR3 DNA follows: TGTGCCAGCAGCCTGGGGTGGGGGAATGAGCAGTTCTTC. Protein product: CASSLGWGNEQFF.

The V call is TRBV15, the J call TRBJ1-5, with 8 bases fitting TRBD1. CDR1 LNHNV and CDR2 YYDKDF come from the germline V gene (reference sequence). The CDR3 extends over 14 amino acids. The junction had 8 bases not matched to a gene; V was cut back by 11 bases and J by 2 bases. The CDR3: CASSTGGGNQPQHF. CDR3 nucleotides: TGTGCCTCTTCAACAGGGGGGGGCAATCAGCCCCAGCATTTT.